The T cell receptor beta chain described here comes from a study of OX40 agonist ivuxolimab in advanced cancers. Study results and limitations: CD8+ T cells showed, on average, more clonal expansion than CD4+ cells. Both blood CD4+ and CD8+ T cells showed clonal growth by week 6 at 0.1 to 3.0 mg/kg.

The repertoire was sequenced with immunoSEQ multiplex PCR; TCRdb's copy has only in-frame clones and lacks some. The table lists around 57,000 clones, 82% of them singletons. Autoimmune disease history or systemic immunosuppression excluded patients. Peripheral blood came from all dose cohorts at three timepoints. The CDR3 is 16 residues long. V gave up 7 bases and J gave up 1 base, with 17 bases separating them. Germline loops: CDR1 SNHLY, CDR2 FYNNEI. Worth noting for this clone: The antigen is undetermined.

The specimen comprised CD4+ or CD8+ T cells sorted from blood, sampled in a trial of the OX40 agonist ivuxolimab. V and J are TRBV2 and TRBJ1-3; D call uncertain. This receptor was obtained from an adult with an advanced solid tumor such as melanoma, head and neck, liver or kidney cancer. As DNA, the CDR3 is TGTGCCAGCAATGGCAGGTCGGACCCGTCTGGAAACACCATATATTTT. Its translation: CASNGRSDPSGNTIYF. The full variable domain, with the rest looked up from reference TRBV2 and TRBJ1-3, is EPEVTQTPSHQVTQMGQEVILRCVPISNHLYFYWYRQILGQKVEFLVSFYNNEISEKSEIFDDQFSVERPDGSNFTLKIRSTKLEDSAMYFCASNGRSDPSGNTIYFGEGSWLTVV.